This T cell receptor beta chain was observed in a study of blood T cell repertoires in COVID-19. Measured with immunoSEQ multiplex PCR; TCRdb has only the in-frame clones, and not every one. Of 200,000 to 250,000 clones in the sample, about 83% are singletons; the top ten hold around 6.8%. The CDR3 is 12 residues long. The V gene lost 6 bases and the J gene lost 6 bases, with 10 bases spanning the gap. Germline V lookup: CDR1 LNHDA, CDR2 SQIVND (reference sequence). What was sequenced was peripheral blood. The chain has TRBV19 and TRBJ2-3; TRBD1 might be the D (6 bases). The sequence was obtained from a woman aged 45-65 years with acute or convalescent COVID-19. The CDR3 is CASSTQGDTQYF. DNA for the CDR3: TGTGCCAGTAGCACACAGGGTGATACGCAGTATTTT.